A single sample gave rise to the 23 T cell receptor beta chains below, sequenced in a study of response to subunit inactivated influenza vaccine. TCRdb re-analysed the RT-PCR reads in MiXCR, keeping a single row per CDR3 protein. The sample lists more than 450,000 distinct CDR3 sequences; about 10% were seen once. The sample consisted of PBMCs from blood, taken on the day of vaccination. The receptor set was obtained from a man in his fifties or sixties who received an inactivated influenza vaccine.

The chain joins TRBV29-1 to TRBJ2-1, with a weak D call TRBD1 (7 bases). Germline V lookup: CDR1 SQVTM, CDR2 ANQGSEA. V dropped 3 bases and J dropped 2 bases, with 17 bases sitting between them. The CDR3 contains 16 residues. The CDR3 here is CSVDPTGDFPYNEQFF. The CDR3 region has the DNA TGCAGCGTTGATCCTACAGGGGACTTTCCCTACAATGAGCAGTTCTTC.

CDR3 sequence: CATSREQGTSGRAKFF. CDR3 nucleotides: TGTGCCACCAGCAGAGAACAGGGTACTAGCGGGAGGGCCAAGTTCTTC. The chain has TRBV15 and TRBJ2-1; 13 nucleotides line up with TRBD2. Germline CDR1 and CDR2: LNHNV and YYDKDF (reference sequence). V gave up 0 bases and J gave up 14 bases; unmatched junction bases: 10. The CDR3 has 16 residues.

This clonotype appeared a few times. The chain employs TRBV10-3 and TRBJ2-7, with 10 positions matching TRBD1. From germline, CDR1 is ENHRY and CDR2 SYGVKD. The CDR3 is 14 residues long. V shed 6 bases and J 5 bases; nucleotides not matched to a gene: 7. The CDR3 spells CAISLDRGRNEQYF. CDR3 sequence (DNA): TGTGCCATCAGCCTCGACAGGGGGCGCAACGAGCAGTACTTC.

This chain links TRBV4-1 with TRBJ2-3; 8 positions agree with TRBD1. V lost 1 base to trimming and J lost 11 bases; unmatched junction nucleotides: 5. CDR1 and CDR2 (germline): MGHRA, YSYEKL. This CDR3 contains 13 residues. The CDR3 nucleotides are TGCGCCAGCAGCCAAGGGGACAGGTCGATGCAGTATTTT. It codes for CASSQGDRSMQYF.

V is TRBV20-1 and J is TRBJ2-5; 12 bases align to TRBD2. The CDR3 has 14 residues. Germline loops: CDR1 DFQATT, CDR2 SNEGSKA (reference sequence). With 4 bases clipped from V and 10 bases from J, the junction kept 10 bases outside the gene matches. In DNA, the CDR3 is TGCAGTGCTAAGACTAGCGGGGGAGCCTCCGACCAGTACTTC. Protein product: CSAKTSGGASDQYF.

The table lists this clonotype with a few counts. This sequence joins TRBV3-1 and TRBJ2-1; maybe TRBD2 (5 bases). The CDR3 loop spans 16 amino acids. V was pared by 3 bases and J by 0 bases, with 12 bases between. The germline V gene has CDR1 LGHDT and CDR2 YNNKEL (reference sequence). CDR3 DNA sequence: TGTGCCAGCAGCCAGTTTCTAGGGAGCTCCTACAATGAGCAGTTCTTC. Translating gives CASSQFLGSSYNEQFF.

This clonotype was counted between two and nine times. The chain uses TRBV20-1 and TRBJ1-2; TRBD1 is a possible D gene (6 bases). Trimming pared 6 bases from V and 8 bases from J, leaving 13 bases between. Germline CDR1 and CDR2: DFQATT and SNEGSKA (reference sequence). This CDR3 comprises 11 residues. This chain's CDR3 is CSARDIRGYTF. The CDR3 DNA sequence: TGCAGTGCAAGGGACATTCGGGGCTACACCTTC.

In this sample, this clonotype turned up many times. V is TRBV6-5 and J is TRBJ1-5; 7 nucleotides match TRBD1. Germline V gene sequence: CDR1 MNHEY, CDR2 SVGAGI. The CDR3 runs 14 residues. V was pared by 2 bases and J by 7 bases, with 5 bases of the junction left unmatched. The CDR3 region has the DNA TGTGCCAGCAGTTACAAGGGGGCTAAGCAGCCCCAGCATTTT. It codes for CASSYKGAKQPQHF.

The chain links TRBV6-2 or TRBV6-3 to TRBJ1-5; no firm D call. CDR1 MNHEY and CDR2 SVGEGT come from the germline V gene. Trimming pared 6 bases from V and 4 bases from J, leaving 22 bases between. This CDR3 has 17 amino acids. The DNA of the CDR3 is TGTGCCAGCAGACGCGAAGGGTTCCCCTGGGAGAATCAGCCCCAGCATTTT. Translation gives CASRREGFPWENQPQHF.

The V call is TRBV5-1, the J call TRBJ2-7, with 8 nucleotides matching TRBD1. Germline V gene data show CDR1 as SGHRS and CDR2 as YFSETQ. The ends lost 0 bases at V and 2 bases at J; junction bases unmatched: 4. The length of the CDR3 is 15 residues. The CDR3 DNA is TGCGCCAGCAGCTTGGGACAGGGGCCGCCCTACGAGCAGTACTTC. Its protein product is CASSLGQGPPYEQYF.

As concerns this clonotype: One end of the junction fails to match germline, which may point to a read error. This chain joins TRBV6-2 or TRBV6-3 and TRBJ2-7; D call uncertain. The germline V gene has CDR1 MNHEY and CDR2 SVGEGT. The CDR3 loop spans 13 amino acids. In DNA, the CDR3 is TGTACCAGCAGTCCAGGTAGCTCCTACGAGCAGTACTTC. Translated: CTSSPGSSYEQYF.

The chain is built from TRBV19 and TRBJ2-2; the D is unclear. The CDR3 runs to 13 residues. The germline CDR1 and CDR2 sequences are LNHDA and SQIVND (reference sequence). Trimming stripped 1 base from V and 8 bases from J, with 8 bases between. CDR3 protein: CASSIANPGELFF. CDR3 nucleotides: TGTGCCAGTAGTATAGCTAATCCGGGGGAGCTGTTTTTT. Full variable domain (missing parts from reference TRBV19 and TRBJ2-2): DGGITQSPKYLFRKEGQNVTLSCEQNLNHDAMYWYRQDPGQGLRLIYYSQIVNDFQKGDIAEGYSVSREKKESFPLTVTSAQKNPTAFYLCASSIANPGELFFGEGSRLTVL.

The rearrangement links TRBV2 to TRBJ1-6; D gene uncertain. Germline CDR1 is SNHLY and CDR2 is FYNNEI. V shed 5 bases and J shed 7 bases, with 12 bases lying between them. This CDR3 region has 14 residues. In nucleotides, the CDR3 is TGTGCCAGCAGTATGGACGTCGGGAATTCACCCCTCCACTTT. It encodes CASSMDVGNSPLHF.

The chain joins TRBV28 to TRBJ2-4, with 7 positions matching TRBD1. Losses at the gene ends were 2 bases for V and 1 base for J; bases not matched to a gene: 14. The CDR3 is made up of 19 amino acids. In germline, CDR1 is MDHEN, CDR2 SYDVKM. This CDR3 reads CASSLAKRTEDRAKNIQYF. The CDR3 DNA reads TGTGCCAGCAGTTTAGCCAAACGGACAGAGGACAGGGCCAAAAACATTCAGTACTTC.

This clonotype was recorded many times. V gene TRBV11-2 combines with J gene TRBJ2-7, with D possibly matching TRBD1 (6 bases). The V gene lost 4 bases and the J gene lost 0 bases, with 10 bases spanning the gap. Per the germline V gene, CDR1 is SGHAT and CDR2 is FQNNGV. The CDR3 length is 14 residues. CDR3 coding DNA: TGTGCCAGCAGCTCCTACAGGGACTCCTACGAGCAGTACTTC. Translated: CASSSYRDSYEQYF.

A few counts support this clonotype. This chain uses TRBV4-3 with TRBJ2-7, with 11 bases that match TRBD2. The CDR3 contains 16 residues. Germline V gives CDR1 LGHNA, CDR2 YSLEER. The J segment lost 3 bases and the V segment lost 0 bases, leaving 4 bases of the junction unmatched. The CDR3 DNA is TGCGCCAGCAGCCAAGAATCTAGCGGGAGGCTCTACGAGCAGTACTTC. Translated: CASSQESSGRLYEQYF.

This clonotype showed up just a few times. The chain employs TRBV20-1 and TRBJ2-7; the D gene is possibly TRBD1 (6 bases). This CDR3 has 14 amino acids. Trimming pared 1 base from V and 6 bases from J, leaving 16 bases between. Germline loops: CDR1 DFQATT, CDR2 SNEGSKA (reference sequence). The DNA for the CDR3 is TGCAGTGCTAGAGGGCAGGCAGGGGCCGCCGAGCAGTACTTC. Its translation: CSARGQAGAAEQYF.

At least ten counts were recorded for this clonotype. This chain uses TRBV15 with TRBJ2-5; D is possibly TRBD2 (6 bases). Germline lookup yields CDR1 LNHNV and CDR2 YYDKDF (reference sequence). CDR3 length: 17 amino acids. The ends were cut back, 0 bases at V and 5 bases at J, with 19 bases in the middle. CDR3 sequence (DNA): TGTGCCACCAGCAGAGAAATAAGAGCCTTTGGAGGGGAGACCCAGTACTTC. Translation: CATSREIRAFGGETQYF.

This clonotype was counted only a few times. The rearrangement joins TRBV6-2 or TRBV6-3 to TRBJ2-1; D might be TRBD2 (7 bases). V lost 2 bases, J lost 7 bases, and 15 bases lay in between. Germline assignment: CDR1 MNHEY and CDR2 SVGEGT. The CDR3 extends over 15 amino acids. The CDR3 protein is CASSYIWGGANEQFF. The CDR3 nucleotides read TGTGCCAGCAGTTACATTTGGGGGGGGGCGAATGAGCAGTTCTTC.

This clonotype was recorded a few times. The chain is built from TRBV4-3 and TRBJ2-5; TRBD1 matches 7 bases. Trimming took 4 bases from V and 0 from J; bases not matched to a gene: 5. The germline V gene has CDR1 LGHNA and CDR2 YSLEER. The CDR3 runs 15 residues. The CDR3 bases are TGCGCCAGCAGCCCCGGACAGGCAAACCAAGAGACCCAGTACTTC. Its translation: CASSPGQANQETQYF.

This clonotype was detected many times. V is TRBV18 and J is TRBJ2-3, with 10 bases fitting TRBD2. Germline values: CDR1 KGHSH, CDR2 LQKENI. The CDR3 runs 14 residues. Trimming took 8 bases from V and 3 from J; bases not matched to a gene: 5. The chain's CDR3 is CASSPLAGTDTQYF. CDR3 coding DNA: TGTGCCAGCAGCCCACTAGCGGGGACAGATACGCAGTATTTT.

The V gene is TRBV10-2, the J gene TRBJ2-3, with a tentative D call TRBD2 (5 bases). This CDR3 comprises 15 residues. The germline V gene encodes CDR1 WSHSY and CDR2 SAAADI. V lost 6 bases and J lost 6, with 19 bases in between. Written as DNA, the CDR3 is TGCGCCAGCAGGACCAGACGGGATGGGAAGGATACGCAGTATTTT. Its translation: CASRTRRDGKDTQYF.

This clonotype was found a few times. The rearrangement links TRBV2 to TRBJ2-1, with D possibly being TRBD2 (5 bases). V lost 7 bases to trimming and J lost 7 bases, with 14 bases between them. This CDR3 is 13 amino acids long. The germline V gene has CDR1 SNHLY and CDR2 FYNNEI. The CDR3 DNA follows: TGTGCCAGCATTTGGCTAGCCGGGAATGAGCAGTTCTTC. Amino acids: CASIWLAGNEQFF. The full variable domain, completed using reference TRBV2 and TRBJ2-1, is EPEVTQTPSHQVTQMGQEVILRCVPISNHLYFYWYRQILGQKVEFLVSFYNNEISEKSEIFDDQFSVERPDGSNFTLKIRSTKLEDSAMYFCASIWLAGNEQFFGPGTRLTVL.